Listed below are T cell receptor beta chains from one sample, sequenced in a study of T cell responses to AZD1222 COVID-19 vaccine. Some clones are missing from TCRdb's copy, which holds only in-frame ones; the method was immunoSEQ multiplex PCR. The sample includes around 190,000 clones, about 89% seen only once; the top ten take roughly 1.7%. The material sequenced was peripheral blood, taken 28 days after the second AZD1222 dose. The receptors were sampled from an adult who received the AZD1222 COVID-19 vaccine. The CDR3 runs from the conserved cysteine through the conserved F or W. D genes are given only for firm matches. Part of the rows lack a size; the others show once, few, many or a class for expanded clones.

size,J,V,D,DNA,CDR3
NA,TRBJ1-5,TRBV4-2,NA,TGTGCCAGCAGCCAAGAAGGGACCGCTGGCAATCAGCCCCAGCATTTT,CASSQEGTAGNQPQHF
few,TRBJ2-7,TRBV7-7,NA,TGTGCTAGCAGCTTAGATGATACGGGCGAGCAGTACTTC,CASSLDDTGEQYF
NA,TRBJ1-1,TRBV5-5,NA,TGTGCCAGCAGCTTGGAACAGGCGGTGGCTGAAGCTTTCTTT,CASSLEQAVAEAFF
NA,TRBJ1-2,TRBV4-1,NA,TGCGCCAGCAGCCAAGCCCACAGGGAAGAGAGTGGCTACACCTTC,CASSQAHREESGYTF
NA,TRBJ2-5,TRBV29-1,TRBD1,TGCAGCGTTGGTCCAGGGGGACGGGAAGAGACCCAGTACTTC,CSVGPGGREETQYF
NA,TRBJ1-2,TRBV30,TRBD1,TGTGCCTGGAGCGGGGGGGACAGCTATGGCTACACCTTC,CAWSGGDSYGYTF
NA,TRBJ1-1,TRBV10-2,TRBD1,TGCGCCAGCAGAAAACAGGGGTCCACTGAAGCTTTCTTT,CASRKQGSTEAFF
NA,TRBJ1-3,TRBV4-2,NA,TGTGCCAGCAAGGACTCTGGAAACACCATATATTTT,CASKDSGNTIYF
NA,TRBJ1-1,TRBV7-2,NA,TGTGCCAGCAGCTTTTCCCCATCGTTTCATACGACCGAAGCTTTCTTT,CASSFSPSFHTTEAFF
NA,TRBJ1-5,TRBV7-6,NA,TGTGCCAGCAGCTTAGCGTCAGGGGACGTTAGTCAGCCCCAGCATTTT,CASSLASGDVSQPQHF
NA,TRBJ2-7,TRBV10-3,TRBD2,TGTGCCATCAGTGGAGGGACTAGCGGGACGGTCTACGAGCAGTACTTC,CAISGGTSGTVYEQYF
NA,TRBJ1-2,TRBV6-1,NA,TGTGCCAGCAGTGAAATTAGGGCGATCTATGGCTACACCTTC,CASSEIRAIYGYTF
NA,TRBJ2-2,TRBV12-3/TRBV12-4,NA,TGTGCCAGCAGTTTCAGGGGTGGCGGGGAGCTGTTTTTT,CASSFRGGGELFF
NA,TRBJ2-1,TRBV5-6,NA,TGTGCCAGCAGCTTGTCGGGACAATACAATGAGCAGTTCTTC,CASSLSGQYNEQFF
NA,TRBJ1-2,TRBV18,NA,TGTGCCAGCTCCGCAGGACACGTAATCTATGGCTACACCTTC,CASSAGHVIYGYTF
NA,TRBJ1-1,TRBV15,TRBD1,TGTGCCACCACCCCGGGACAGCCGAACACTGAAGCTTTCTTT,CATTPGQPNTEAFF
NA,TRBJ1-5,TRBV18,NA,TGTGCCAGCTCACCACCGAGTCAGCCCCAGCATTTT,CASSPPSQPQHF
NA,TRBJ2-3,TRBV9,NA,TGTGCCAGCAGCGTAAGCGCTGGGGGGGGCAGGACAGATACGCAGTATTTT,CASSVSAGGGRTDTQYF
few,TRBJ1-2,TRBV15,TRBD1,TGTGCCACCAGCAGGGACAGGATCTATGGCTACACCTTC,CATSRDRIYGYTF
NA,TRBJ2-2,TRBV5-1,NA,TGCGCCAGCAGCTTCGCGAACACCGGGGAGCTGTTTTTT,CASSFANTGELFF
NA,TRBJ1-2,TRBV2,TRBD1,TGTGCCAGCGTCAAGGGGGCGGGTGACGGCTACACCTTC,CASVKGAGDGYTF
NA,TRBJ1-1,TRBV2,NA,TGTGCCAGCAGCGTGACAGGCTTGAGTGCTTTCTTT,CASSVTGLSAFF
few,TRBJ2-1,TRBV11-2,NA,TGTGCCAGCAGCTTGGCGCGAGTCCCAGGGTTCAATGAGCAGTTCTTC,CASSLARVPGFNEQFF
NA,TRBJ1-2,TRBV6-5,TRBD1,TGTGCCAGCAGTCCTACCTGGGGACAGTTCTACACCTTC,CASSPTWGQFYTF
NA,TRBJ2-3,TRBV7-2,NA,TGTGCCAGCAGCTCGGGAGTCACAGATACGCAGTATTTT,CASSSGVTDTQYF
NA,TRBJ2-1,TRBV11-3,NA,TGTGCCAGCAGCTTAACAAATACGGGGAATGAGCAGTTCTTC,CASSLTNTGNEQFF
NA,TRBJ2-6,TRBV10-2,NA,TGCGCCTCCCTCGGCGCCGGCTCTGGGGCCAACGTCCTGACTTTC,CASLGAGSGANVLTF
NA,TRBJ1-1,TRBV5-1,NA,TGCGCGAGCCAGCCCGGAGGCGGAGGGCTCGCTTTCTTT,CASQPGGGGLAFF
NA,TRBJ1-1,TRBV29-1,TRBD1,TGCAGCGTTCAGGACAGGGGTTTGATTGAAGCTTTCTTT,CSVQDRGLIEAFF
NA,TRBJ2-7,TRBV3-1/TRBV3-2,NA,TGTGCCCTCAACGGGGGCGCGCCCTACGAGCAGTACTTC,CALNGGAPYEQYF
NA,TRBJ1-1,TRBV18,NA,TGTGCCAGCTCACCACGGCGGGGGCCGGTTGGGGACACTGAAGCTTTCTTT,CASSPRRGPVGDTEAFF
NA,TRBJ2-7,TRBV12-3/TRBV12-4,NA,TGTGCCAGCACCACTGGGGCCTGGCGGGAGCAGTACTTC,CASTTGAWREQYF
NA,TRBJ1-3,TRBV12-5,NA,TGTGCTAGTGGCCATTCTTATGGAAACACCATATATTTT,CASGHSYGNTIYF
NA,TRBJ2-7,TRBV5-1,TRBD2,TGCGCCAGCAGCAAACGGGAGGGGGTCGAGCAGTACTTC,CASSKREGVEQYF
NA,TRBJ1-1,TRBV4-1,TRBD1,TGCGCCAGCAGCCGCGATAGAAGACAGGACAGGGAGGGCGCTTTCTTT,CASSRDRRQDREGAFF
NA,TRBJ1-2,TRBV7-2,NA,TGTGCCAGCAGCCCGGGGACCCTAGGCGGCTACACCTTC,CASSPGTLGGYTF
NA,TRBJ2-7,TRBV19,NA,TGTGCCAGTAGTATTGGACTTAGTGGGAACTACGAGCAGTACTTC,CASSIGLSGNYEQYF
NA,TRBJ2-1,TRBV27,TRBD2,TGTGCCAGCAGGCCCGGACAGGGTGCTAGCGGGAGATCTTGGAATGAGCAGTTCTTC,CASRPGQGASGRSWNEQFF
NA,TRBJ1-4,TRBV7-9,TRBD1,TGTGCCAGCAGCCCAGGACAGGAAAATGAAAAACTGTTTTTT,CASSPGQENEKLFF
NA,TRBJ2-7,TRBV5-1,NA,TGCGCCAGCAGCCAGACAGACTCCTACGAGCAGTACTTC,CASSQTDSYEQYF
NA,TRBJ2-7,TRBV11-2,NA,TGTGCCAGCAGCTTAGCAGGGGACTACGAGCAGTACTTC,CASSLAGDYEQYF
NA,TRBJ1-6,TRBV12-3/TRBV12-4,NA,TGTGCCAGCAGATCGAGTATGGGTTCACCCCTCCACTTT,CASRSSMGSPLHF
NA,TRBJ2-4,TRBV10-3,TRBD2,TGTGCCATCAGTGCGGGGGGGATTGCAAACATTCAGTACTTC,CAISAGGIANIQYF
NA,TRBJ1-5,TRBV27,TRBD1,TGTGCCAGCAGCGTGGACAGGGGTCAGCCCCAGCATTTT,CASSVDRGQPQHF
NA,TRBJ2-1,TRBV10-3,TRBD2,TGTGCCATCAAGGGGACTAGCGCAAACAATGAGCAGTTCTTC,CAIKGTSANNEQFF
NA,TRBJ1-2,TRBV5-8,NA,TGTGCCAGCAGCTTGGAGACAGGTTTCTATGGCTACACCTTC,CASSLETGFYGYTF
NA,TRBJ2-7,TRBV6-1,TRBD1,TGTGCCAGCAGTGAAGGCCCTCGTGGGGGACAGGCTAACGAGCAGTACTTC,CASSEGPRGGQANEQYF
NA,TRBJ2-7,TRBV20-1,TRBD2,TGCAGTGCTAGTCCGACTAGCGGGGAAGAGCAGTACTTC,CSASPTSGEEQYF